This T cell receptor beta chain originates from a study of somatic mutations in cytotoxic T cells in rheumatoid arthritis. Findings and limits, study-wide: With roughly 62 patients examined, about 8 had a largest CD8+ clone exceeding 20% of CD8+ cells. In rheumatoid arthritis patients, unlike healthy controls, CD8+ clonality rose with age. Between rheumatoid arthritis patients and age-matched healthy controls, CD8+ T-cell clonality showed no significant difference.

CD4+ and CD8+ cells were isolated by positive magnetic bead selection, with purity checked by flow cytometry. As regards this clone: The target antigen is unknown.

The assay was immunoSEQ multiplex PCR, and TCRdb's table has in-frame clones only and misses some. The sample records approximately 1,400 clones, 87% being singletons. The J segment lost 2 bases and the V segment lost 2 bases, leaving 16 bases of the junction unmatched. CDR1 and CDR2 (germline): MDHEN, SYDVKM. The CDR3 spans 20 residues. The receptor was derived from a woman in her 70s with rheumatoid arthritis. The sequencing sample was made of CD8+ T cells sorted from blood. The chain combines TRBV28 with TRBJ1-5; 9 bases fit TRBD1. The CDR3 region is CASSLEAIRTGGYGNQPQHF. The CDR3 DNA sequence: TGTGCCAGCAGTTTAGAGGCTATTAGAACAGGGGGCTATGGCAATCAGCCCCAGCATTTT.